The rows below give T cell receptor beta chains drawn from one sample of a study of shared clonotypes between healthy human individuals. Profiling relied on immunoSEQ multiplex PCR, and the TCRdb table lists in-frame clones only, not all of them. The sample lists about a million clones, 60% to 85% occurring once. The source material was memory CD4+ T cells sorted from blood. These TCRs come from a man younger than 35 in good health. Both conserved end residues are part of each CDR3. D genes are given only for firm matches. Clone size is shown for a subset of rows, as once, few, many or a class of expanded clone.

d_gene,j_gene,len,abundance,v_gene,CDR3aa,CDR3nt
TRBD1,TRBJ1-1,15,NA,TRBV10-3,CAIRGDRVMDTEAFF,TGTGCCATCAGGGGGGACAGGGTAATGGACACTGAAGCTTTCTTT
NA,TRBJ1-1,13,NA,TRBV23-1,CANGVGRNTEAFF,TGCGCCAACGGGGTGGGTCGGAACACTGAAGCTTTCTTT
TRBD2,TRBJ2-1,17,once,TRBV4-2,CASSQDAGGNTRNEQFF,TGTGCCAGCAGCCAAGACGCGGGGGGCAATACAAGGAATGAGCAGTTCTTC
TRBD1,TRBJ2-5,15,once,TRBV18,CASSPPGTARETQYF,TGTGCCAGCTCACCCCCCGGGACAGCGAGGGAGACCCAGTACTTC
NA,TRBJ2-1,14,NA,TRBV6-1,CASSNSGSPYEQFF,TGTGCCAGCAGTAACTCCGGGTCCCCATATGAGCAGTTCTTC
NA,TRBJ2-5,15,few,TRBV9,CASSVVQGGQETQYF,TGTGCCAGCAGCGTAGTGCAGGGGGGACAAGAGACCCAGTACTTC
NA,TRBJ2-2,16,few,TRBV18,CASSPAGSEWTGELFF,TGTGCCAGCTCACCCGCAGGCTCGGAGTGGACCGGGGAGCTGTTTTTT
NA,TRBJ2-2,14,NA,TRBV2,CASKGGTSTGELFF,TGTGCCAGCAAAGGGGGGACCTCCACCGGGGAGCTGTTTTTT
TRBD2,TRBJ2-1,11,NA,TRBV20-1,CVLSGSNEQFF,TGCGTCCTTAGCGGGAGTAATGAGCAGTTCTTC
NA,TRBJ1-5,12,once,TRBV5-1,CASSVPNQPQHF,TGCGCCAGCAGCGTCCCCAATCAGCCCCAGCATTTT
NA,TRBJ1-1,15,NA,TRBV18,CASSPPIVQNTEAFF,TGTGCCAGCTCACCACCGATAGTACAGAACACTGAAGCTTTCTTT
NA,TRBJ2-1,13,NA,TRBV6-5,CASKNGGGTEQFF,TGTGCCAGCAAAAATGGGGGGGGCACTGAGCAGTTCTTC
NA,TRBJ1-2,14,NA,TRBV25-1,CASSDRQGNYGYTF,TGTGCCAGCAGTGACCGCCAGGGGAACTATGGCTACACCTTC
NA,TRBJ1-2,15,NA,TRBV4-3,CASSQEIVADKGYTF,TGCGCCAGCAGCCAAGAAATCGTGGCGGATAAAGGCTACACCTTC
TRBD1,TRBJ1-1,13,few,TRBV2,CASSEDRGTEAFF,TGTGCCAGCAGTGAAGACAGGGGGACTGAAGCTTTCTTT
NA,TRBJ1-1,14,NA,TRBV7-9,CASSSLQGNTEAFF,TGTGCCAGCAGCTCCTTACAGGGGAACACTGAAGCTTTCTTT
NA,TRBJ1-1,14,medium-sized,TRBV5-1,CASSLIQQGAEAFF,TGCGCCAGCAGCTTGATTCAGCAAGGCGCTGAAGCTTTCTTT
NA,TRBJ1-2,14,NA,TRBV5-1,CASHPGAGNYGYTF,TGCGCCAGTCATCCAGGGGCGGGGAACTATGGCTACACCTTC
NA,TRBJ1-2,14,NA,TRBV10-2,CASSDSGSNYGYTF,TGCGCCAGCAGTGATTCCGGGTCGAACTATGGCTACACCTTC
NA,TRBJ2-2,14,NA,TRBV19,CASSISRATGELFF,TGTGCCAGTAGTATTTCCAGGGCCACCGGGGAGCTGTTTTTT
TRBD2,TRBJ2-3,16,once,TRBV4-2,CASSDVGLAGADTQYF,TGTGCCAGCAGCGACGTGGGACTAGCGGGGGCTGATACGCAGTATTTT
NA,TRBJ1-2,15,NA,TRBV9,CASSVGSGTNYGYTF,TGTGCCAGCAGCGTAGGAAGCGGGACCAACTATGGCTACACCTTC
NA,TRBJ2-2,16,NA,TRBV5-4,CASSYLPAANTGELFF,TGTGCCAGCAGCTATCTCCCGGCCGCGAACACCGGGGAGCTGTTTTTT
NA,TRBJ1-6,14,NA,TRBV9,CASSVDSGDSPLHF,TGTGCCAGCAGCGTAGACTCTGGGGACTCACCCCTCCACTTT
TRBD1,TRBJ1-4,15,NA,TRBV14,CASSQTTGNNEKLFF,TGTGCCAGCAGCCAAACGACAGGGAATAATGAAAAACTGTTTTTT
TRBD1,TRBJ1-1,16,NA,TRBV5-1,CASSPGTGGVNTEAFF,TGCGCCAGCAGCCCCGGGACAGGGGGCGTGAACACTGAAGCTTTCTTT
NA,TRBJ1-6,19,NA,TRBV19,CASSRGARQASSYNSPLHF,TGTGCCAGTAGTAGAGGGGCCCGACAAGCGAGCTCCTATAATTCACCCCTCCACTTT
NA,TRBJ1-2,14,NA,TRBV30,CAWSVGGREGGYTF,TGTGCCTGGAGTGTAGGCGGCCGAGAGGGGGGCTACACCTTC
NA,TRBJ2-1,15,NA,TRBV9,CASSVETSSHNEQFF,TGTGCCAGCAGCGTAGAAACTAGCTCCCACAATGAGCAGTTCTTC
NA,TRBJ2-1,15,NA,TRBV7-3,CASSLDGTKAHEQFF,TGTGCCAGCAGCTTAGACGGGACCAAAGCCCATGAGCAGTTCTTC
NA,TRBJ2-1,13,once,TRBV2,CASGSIRSNEQFF,TGTGCCAGCGGGAGTATCCGGTCGAATGAGCAGTTCTTC
NA,TRBJ2-3,12,NA,TRBV10-2,CASSQATDTQYF,TGCGCCAGCAGCCAAGCCACAGATACGCAGTATTTT
NA,TRBJ2-1,13,NA,TRBV27,CASKGGGYNEQFF,TGTGCCAGCAAAGGGGGGGGCTACAATGAGCAGTTCTTC
NA,TRBJ1-3,14,few,TRBV4-1,CASSQAVAGNTIYF,TGCGCCAGCAGCCAAGCGGTGGCTGGAAACACCATATATTTT
TRBD1,TRBJ1-5,14,few,TRBV2,CASKRGLSNQPQHF,TGTGCCAGCAAGAGGGGGCTGAGCAATCAGCCCCAGCATTTT
NA,TRBJ2-5,14,NA,TRBV6-1,CASSLTGLGETQYF,TGTGCCAGCAGCCTGACAGGTCTGGGGGAGACCCAGTACTTC
TRBD2,TRBJ2-3,14,NA,TRBV10-3,CAINSGLDTDTQYF,TGTGCCATCAACTCGGGACTAGACACAGATACGCAGTATTTT
TRBD2,TRBJ2-2,16,NA,TRBV28,CASSPPGTSRTGELFF,TGTGCCAGCAGTCCACCCGGGACTAGCCGAACCGGGGAGCTGTTTTTT
NA,TRBJ1-6,14,NA,TRBV9,CASSVDRQGSPLHF,TGTGCCAGCAGCGTAGATCGGCAGGGATCACCCCTCCACTTT
TRBD1,TRBJ1-5,14,NA,TRBV6-1,CASALRGTGQPQHF,TGTGCCAGCGCCCTTAGGGGGACAGGTCAGCCCCAGCATTTT
TRBD1,TRBJ2-2,18,NA,TRBV11-3,CASSLVEDNRGNTGELFF,TGTGCCAGCAGCTTAGTTGAAGACAACAGGGGGAACACCGGGGAGCTGTTTTTT
NA,TRBJ2-2,14,NA,TRBV29-1,CSVVLPPNTGELFF,TGCAGCGTTGTTTTGCCACCGAACACCGGGGAGCTGTTTTTT
NA,TRBJ2-7,11,once,TRBV20-1,CSASRSYEQYF,TGCAGTGCTAGTCGGAGCTACGAGCAGTACTTC
NA,TRBJ2-7,13,once,TRBV5-6,CASSLGYSEEQYF,TGTGCCAGCAGCTTGGGTTATTCTGAAGAGCAGTACTTC
NA,TRBJ1-1,15,NA,TRBV27,CASSYLGGVNTEAFF,TGTGCCAGCAGTTACCTCGGAGGCGTAAACACTGAAGCTTTCTTT
NA,TRBJ2-3,15,NA,TRBV19,CASSSTGASTDTQYF,TGTGCCAGTAGTTCCACGGGCGCTAGCACAGATACGCAGTATTTT
NA,TRBJ2-3,15,NA,TRBV28,CASSPRSGLTDTQYF,TGTGCCAGCAGTCCCCGGAGCGGACTAACAGATACGCAGTATTTT
NA,TRBJ2-1,14,NA,TRBV5-1,CASTPRYSYNEQFF,TGCGCCAGCACTCCGCGGTACTCCTACAATGAGCAGTTCTTC
TRBD1,TRBJ2-2,14,NA,TRBV6-1,CASSEYRGTGELFF,TGTGCCAGCAGTGAATACAGGGGGACCGGGGAGCTGTTTTTT
NA,TRBJ2-1,12,NA,TRBV18,CASSPQGDEQFF,TGTGCCAGCTCACCACAAGGTGATGAGCAGTTCTTC
TRBD1,TRBJ1-5,16,NA,TRBV6-1,CASSVLTGNSNQPQHF,TGTGCCAGCAGTGTATTGACAGGGAATAGCAATCAGCCCCAGCATTTT
NA,TRBJ2-1,16,few,TRBV7-8,CASSLGSGARPNEQFF,TGTGCCAGCAGCTTAGGGTCGGGGGCCCGCCCTAATGAGCAGTTCTTC
NA,TRBJ2-7,14,NA,TRBV10-3,CAISESRGAYEQYF,TGTGCCATCAGTGAGTCTAGAGGGGCCTACGAGCAGTACTTC
NA,TRBJ2-2,15,NA,TRBV11-1,CASSLLLGNTGELFF,TGTGCCAGCAGCCTCCTCCTGGGGAACACCGGGGAGCTGTTTTTT
NA,TRBJ2-4,13,few,TRBV19,CASKSEGKNIQYF,TGTGCCAGTAAATCCGAGGGGAAAAACATTCAGTACTTC
TRBD1,TRBJ1-1,14,few,TRBV7-6,CASSGGQQNTEAFF,TGTGCCAGCAGCGGGGGACAGCAGAACACTGAAGCTTTCTTT
NA,TRBJ2-1,12,NA,TRBV2,CASGTDYNEQFF,TGTGCCAGCGGGACGGATTACAATGAGCAGTTCTTC
NA,TRBJ1-1,11,few,TRBV30,CASRQGQGAFF,TGTGCCTCTCGGCAGGGCCAGGGAGCTTTCTTT
TRBD2,TRBJ2-1,15,NA,TRBV7-9,CASSFPSGGYNEQFF,TGTGCCAGCAGCTTCCCTAGCGGGGGGTACAATGAGCAGTTCTTC
NA,TRBJ2-7,12,NA,TRBV7-2,CASSPEGGEQYF,TGTGCCAGCAGCCCAGAAGGGGGAGAGCAGTACTTC